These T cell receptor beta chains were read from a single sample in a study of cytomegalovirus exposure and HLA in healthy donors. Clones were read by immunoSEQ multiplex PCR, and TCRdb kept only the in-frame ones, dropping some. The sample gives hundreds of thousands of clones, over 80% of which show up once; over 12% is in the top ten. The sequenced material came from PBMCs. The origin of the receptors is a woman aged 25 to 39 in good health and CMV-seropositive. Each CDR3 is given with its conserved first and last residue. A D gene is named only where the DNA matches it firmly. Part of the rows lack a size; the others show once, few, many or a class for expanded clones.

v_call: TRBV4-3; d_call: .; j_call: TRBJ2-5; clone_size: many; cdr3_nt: TGCGCCAGCAGCCAAGATTTTGGCGGAGGGGTGGAGACCCAGTACTTC; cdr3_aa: CASSQDFGGGVETQYF
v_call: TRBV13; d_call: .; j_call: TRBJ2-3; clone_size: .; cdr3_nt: TGTGCCAGCAGCCCAGGGGGGCGCGGGGGCGAGGGCACAGATACGCAGTATTTT; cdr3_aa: CASSPGGRGGEGTDTQYF
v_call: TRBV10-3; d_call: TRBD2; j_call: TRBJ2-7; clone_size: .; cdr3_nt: TGTGCCATCAGCGTAGCGGGAGTTATGTACGAGCAGTACTTC; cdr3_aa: CAISVAGVMYEQYF
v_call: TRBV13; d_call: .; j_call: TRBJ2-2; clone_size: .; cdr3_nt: TGTGCCAGCTGGGAGACCGGCACCGGGGAGCTGTTTTTT; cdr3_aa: CASWETGTGELFF
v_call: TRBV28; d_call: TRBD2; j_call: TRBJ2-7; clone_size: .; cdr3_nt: TGTGCCAGCAGTTCCTCCCGTGGAGGTCGGGGGGTCTACGAGCAGTACTTC; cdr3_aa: CASSSSRGGRGVYEQYF
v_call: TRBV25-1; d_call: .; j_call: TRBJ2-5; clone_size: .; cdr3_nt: TGTGCCAGCAGTGGCGCTTTGCTGACCCCACGGTCGGAGACCCAGTACTTC; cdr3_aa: CASSGALLTPRSETQYF
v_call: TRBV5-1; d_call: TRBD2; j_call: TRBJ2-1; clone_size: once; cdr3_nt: TGCGCCAGCAGCTCCCGACTAGCGGGTCCTTACAATGAGCAGTTCTTC; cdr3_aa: CASSSRLAGPYNEQFF
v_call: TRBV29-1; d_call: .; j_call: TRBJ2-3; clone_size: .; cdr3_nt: TGCAGCGTTGAAGGGAGGGCAGATACGCAGTATTTT; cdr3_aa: CSVEGRADTQYF
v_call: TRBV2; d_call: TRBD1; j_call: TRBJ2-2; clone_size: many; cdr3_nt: TGTGCCAGCAGGAGGACAGGGGACGTTTCCGGGGAGCTGTTTTTT; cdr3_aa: CASRRTGDVSGELFF
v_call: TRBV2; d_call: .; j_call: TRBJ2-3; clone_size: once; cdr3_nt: TGTGCCAGCAGTGAAGGAGGGTCTTCAGATACGCAGTATTTT; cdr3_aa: CASSEGGSSDTQYF
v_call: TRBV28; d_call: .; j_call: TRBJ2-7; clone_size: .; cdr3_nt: TGTGCCAGCAGCCCTGCCGGGACTCGAGGGTCCTACGAGCAGTACTTC; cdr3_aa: CASSPAGTRGSYEQYF
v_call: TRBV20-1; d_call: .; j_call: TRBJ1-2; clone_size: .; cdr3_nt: TGCAGTGCTAAGAACTATGGCTACACCTTC; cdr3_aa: CSAKNYGYTF
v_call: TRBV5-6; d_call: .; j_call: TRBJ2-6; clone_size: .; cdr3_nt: TGTGCCAGCAGCTTAGTTGGGGCCAACGTCCTGACTTTC; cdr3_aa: CASSLVGANVLTF
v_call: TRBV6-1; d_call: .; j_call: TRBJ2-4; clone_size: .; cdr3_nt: TGTGCCAGCAGTGAATGGGGGGCTTCGGCCAAAAACATTCAGTACTTC; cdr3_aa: CASSEWGASAKNIQYF
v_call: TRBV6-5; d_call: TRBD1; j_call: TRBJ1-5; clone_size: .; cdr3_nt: TGTGCCAGCAGTTATTCAGGGGGCGGCAATCAGCCCCAGCATTTT; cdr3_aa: CASSYSGGGNQPQHF
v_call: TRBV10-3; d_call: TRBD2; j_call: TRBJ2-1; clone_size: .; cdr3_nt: TGTGCCATCAGTGCCGCGGCGGGAGCCGGGAATGAGCAGTTCTTC; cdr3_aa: CAISAAAGAGNEQFF
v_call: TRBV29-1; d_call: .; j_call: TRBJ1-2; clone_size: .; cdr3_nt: TGCAGCGTTGCCAGGTCGGACTATGGCTACACCTTC; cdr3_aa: CSVARSDYGYTF
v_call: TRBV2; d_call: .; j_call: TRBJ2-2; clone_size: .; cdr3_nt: TGTGCCAGCAAGGGGATCCAGAACACCGGGGAGCTGTTTTTT; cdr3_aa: CASKGIQNTGELFF
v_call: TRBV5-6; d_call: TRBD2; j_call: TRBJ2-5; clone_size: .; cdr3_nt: TGTGCCAGCACACAGACGGGGGGGGACTGGGACCAAGAGACCCAGTACTTC; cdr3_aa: CASTQTGGDWDQETQYF
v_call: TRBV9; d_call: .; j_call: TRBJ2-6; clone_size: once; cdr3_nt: TGTGCCAGCAGTGACTCTGGGGCCAACGTCCTGACTTTC; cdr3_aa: CASSDSGANVLTF
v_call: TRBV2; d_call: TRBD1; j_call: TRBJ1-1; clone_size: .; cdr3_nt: TGTGCCAGCACAAGACAGGGGATGAACACTGAAGCTTTCTTT; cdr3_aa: CASTRQGMNTEAFF
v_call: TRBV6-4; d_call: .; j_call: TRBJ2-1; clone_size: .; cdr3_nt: TGTGCCAGCAGTGACAACGCAGGCTACAATGAGCAGTTCTTC; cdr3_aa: CASSDNAGYNEQFF
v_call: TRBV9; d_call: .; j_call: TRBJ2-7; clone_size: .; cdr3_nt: TGTGCCAGCAGCCCAGGGGCTAGCTTTCACGAGCAGTACTTC; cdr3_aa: CASSPGASFHEQYF
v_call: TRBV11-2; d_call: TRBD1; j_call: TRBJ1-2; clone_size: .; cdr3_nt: TGTGCCAGCAGCATGGGGACAGTTATTCCTAACTATGGCTACACCTTC; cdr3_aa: CASSMGTVIPNYGYTF
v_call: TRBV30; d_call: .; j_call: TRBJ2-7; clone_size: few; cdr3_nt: TGTGCCTGGAATTCTCCGGGACCGTACGAGCAGTACTTC; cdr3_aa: CAWNSPGPYEQYF
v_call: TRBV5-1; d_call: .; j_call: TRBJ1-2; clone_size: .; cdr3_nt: TGCGCCAGCAGCTCGGGACAAGACTATGGCTACACCTTC; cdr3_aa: CASSSGQDYGYTF
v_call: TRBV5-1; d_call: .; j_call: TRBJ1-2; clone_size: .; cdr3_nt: TGCGCCAGCAGCCTCGGGGAACCGGCTAACTATGGCTACACCTTC; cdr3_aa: CASSLGEPANYGYTF
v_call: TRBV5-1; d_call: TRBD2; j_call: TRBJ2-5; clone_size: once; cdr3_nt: TGCGCCAGCAGGGCGGGAGGGGCAGAGACCCAGTACTTC; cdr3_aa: CASRAGGAETQYF
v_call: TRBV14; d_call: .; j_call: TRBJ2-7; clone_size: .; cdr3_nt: TGTGCCAGCAGCCACGGGATTCCTTTTTACTACGAGCAGTACTTC; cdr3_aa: CASSHGIPFYYEQYF
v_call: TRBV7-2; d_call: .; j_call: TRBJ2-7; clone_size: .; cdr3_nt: TGTGCCAGCAGCGTAAATAGCGACCATGCCTACGAGCAGTACTTC; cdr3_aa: CASSVNSDHAYEQYF
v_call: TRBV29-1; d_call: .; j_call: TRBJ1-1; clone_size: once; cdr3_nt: TGCAGCGTTGAAGGGTCTGAAGCTTTCTTT; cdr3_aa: CSVEGSEAFF
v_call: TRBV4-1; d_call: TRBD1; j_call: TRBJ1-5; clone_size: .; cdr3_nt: TGCGCCAGCAGCCAAGATCAGGGGGCAGGCAATCAGCCCCAGCATTTT; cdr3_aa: CASSQDQGAGNQPQHF
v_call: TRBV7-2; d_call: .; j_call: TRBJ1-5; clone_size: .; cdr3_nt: TGTGCCAGCAGCTTGGTCAGAGAACCCAATCAGCCCCAGCATTTT; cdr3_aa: CASSLVREPNQPQHF
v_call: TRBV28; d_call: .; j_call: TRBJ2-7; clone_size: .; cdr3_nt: TGTGCCAGCAGTTTTAGCGCCTCCTACGAGCAGTACTTC; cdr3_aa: CASSFSASYEQYF
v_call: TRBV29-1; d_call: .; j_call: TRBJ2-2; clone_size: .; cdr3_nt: TGCAGCGGTGTCGACACCGGGGAGCTGTTTTTT; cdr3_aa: CSGVDTGELFF
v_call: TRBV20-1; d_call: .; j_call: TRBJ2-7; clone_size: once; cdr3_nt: TGCAGTGCTAGCGGGTACGAGCAGTACTTC; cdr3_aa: CSASGYEQYF
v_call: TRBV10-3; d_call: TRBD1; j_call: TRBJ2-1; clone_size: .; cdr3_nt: TGTGCCATCAGTGGGGGACAGGGTAAAAGCGACCAGTTCTTC; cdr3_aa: CAISGGQGKSDQFF
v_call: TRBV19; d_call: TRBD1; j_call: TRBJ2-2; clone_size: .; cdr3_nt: TGTGCCAGTGAGCCGGGACAGGGGGCTATCGGGGAGCTGTTTTTT; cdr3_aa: CASEPGQGAIGELFF
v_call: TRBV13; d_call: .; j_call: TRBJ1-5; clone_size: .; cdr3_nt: TGTGCCAGCAGCTTAGGAGGGGGAGGCAATCAGCCCCAGCATTTT; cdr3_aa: CASSLGGGGNQPQHF
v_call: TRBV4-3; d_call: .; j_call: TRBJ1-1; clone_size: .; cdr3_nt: TGCGCCAGCAGCCAAGGGTGGCAGATACACACTGAAGCTTTCTTT; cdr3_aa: CASSQGWQIHTEAFF
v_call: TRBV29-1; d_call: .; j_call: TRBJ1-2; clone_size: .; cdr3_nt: TGCAGCGTTATAAAGGGTGGGAACTATGGCTACACCTTC; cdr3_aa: CSVIKGGNYGYTF